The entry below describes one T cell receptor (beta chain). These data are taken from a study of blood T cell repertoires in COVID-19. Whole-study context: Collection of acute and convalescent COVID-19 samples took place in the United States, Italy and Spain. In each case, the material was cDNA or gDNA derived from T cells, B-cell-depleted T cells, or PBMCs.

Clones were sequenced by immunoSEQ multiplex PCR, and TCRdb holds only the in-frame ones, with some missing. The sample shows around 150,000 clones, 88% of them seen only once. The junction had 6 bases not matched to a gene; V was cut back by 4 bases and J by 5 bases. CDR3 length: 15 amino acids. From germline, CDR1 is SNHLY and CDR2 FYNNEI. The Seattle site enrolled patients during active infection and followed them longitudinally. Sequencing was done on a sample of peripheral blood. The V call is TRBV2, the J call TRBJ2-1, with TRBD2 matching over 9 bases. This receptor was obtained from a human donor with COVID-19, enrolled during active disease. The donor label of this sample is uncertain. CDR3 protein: CASSAESGGNNEQFF. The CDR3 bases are TGTGCCAGCAGTGCGGAGAGCGGGGGGAACAATGAGCAGTTCTTC.